These 8 T cell receptor beta chains share one sample of origin, sequenced in a study of identical twins (dated by TCRdb to the mid-2010s). The library was generated by 5' RACE. TCRdb records Illumina HiSeq 2000 as the sequencer. TCRdb's own reprocessing of the public reads used fastp at Q25 and MiXCR and kept productive beta chains. Each record represents a unique CDR3 protein, reported with the most common genes and DNA among its rows. In this sample the table shows some 600,000 distinct CDR3 sequences, around 7.5% of which occur a single time. 1.6% of the sample is taken by the ten largest. The data also belong to a second study, concerning yellow fever vaccine responses in identical twins.

Sequenced material: PBMCs. The receptors here all came from a woman younger than 35 in good health.

This clonotype was counted at least ten times. The chain joins TRBV12-3 or TRBV12-4 to TRBJ2-1; D might be TRBD2 (5 bases). The CDR3 is made up of 17 amino acids. With 0 bases removed from V and 6 bases from J, the gap between germline ends came to 18 bases. The CDR3 reads CASSLARTGVGGNEQFF. The CDR3 coding sequence is TGTGCCAGCAGTTTAGCGCGGACGGGTGTTGGAGGCAATGAGCAGTTCTTC.

This clonotype was detected many times. In DNA form, the CDR3 reads TGTGCCAGCAGTTCCGGCCCAGGCCTGTACTTC. Residues: CASSSGPGLYF. The rearrangement uses TRBV12-3 or TRBV12-4 and TRBJ2-7; D unresolved. Trimming left V 4 bases short and J 12 bases short, with 13 bases between. The CDR3 has 11 amino acids.

This chain links TRBV5-1 with TRBJ2-1; D tentatively fits TRBD1 or TRBD2 (5 bases each). The CDR3 loop spans 15 amino acids. Germline CDR1 reads SGHRS; CDR2 reads YFSETQ. V gave up 3 bases and J gave up 0 bases, with 10 bases separating them. The CDR3, as DNA: TGCGCCAGCAGCTCGGGACCGTCCTCCTACAATGAGCAGTTCTTC. Encoded protein: CASSSGPSSYNEQFF.

V usage is TRBV4-1 and J usage is TRBJ1-1; possible D gene TRBD1, 5 bases. Germline loops: CDR1 MGHRA, CDR2 YSYEKL. CDR3 size: 17 residues. V lost 4 bases to trimming and J lost 1 base, with 19 bases between them. The CDR3 region is CASSRAGPGYGNTEAFF. CDR3 DNA sequence: TGCGCCAGCAGCCGCGCGGGGCCGGGTTATGGGAACACTGAAGCTTTCTTT.

This clonotype was seen ten or more times. The rearrangement joins TRBV4-1 to TRBJ1-2; 10 nucleotides align to TRBD1. This CDR3 is 16 amino acids long. Trimming removed 3 bases from V and 7 bases from J; junction bases left unmatched: 11. Germline loops: CDR1 MGHRA, CDR2 YSYEKL. Written as DNA, the CDR3 is TGCGCCAGCAGCCAGGGGGACAGGGGAGGCGAAGCTGGCTACACCTTC. Its protein is CASSQGDRGGEAGYTF.

This clonotype was detected ten times or more. The rearrangement joins TRBV12-3 or TRBV12-4 to TRBJ2-1; D may be TRBD1 or TRBD2 (5 bases each). CDR3 length: 12 residues. V lost 8 bases and J lost 7, with 12 bases in between. The CDR3 region has the DNA TGTGCCAGCCGGGACGGCAAGAATGAGCAGTTCTTC. It is translated as CASRDGKNEQFF.

The CDR3 loop is CASSRRVSESPLHF. CDR3 sequence (DNA): TGTGCCAGCAGCCGCCGGGTGAGTGAGTCACCCCTCCACTTT. The chain carries TRBV6-1 and TRBJ1-6; no reliable D call. Trimming pared 6 bases from V and 10 bases from J, leaving 16 bases between. This CDR3 contains 14 residues. CDR1 is MNHNS, CDR2 SASEGT, per germline.

A note on this clonotype: Its ends do not fully match the called genes, so a read error is possible. The chain combines TRBV20-1 with TRBJ2-1, with 13 bases fitting TRBD2. Germline-derived CDR1 and CDR2 are DFQATT and SNEGSKA (reference sequence). The CDR3 extends over 17 amino acids. The CDR3 DNA is TGCTGTGCTAGAGCAAAGACTAGCGGGGGGTACTACAATGAGCAGTTCTTC. Its protein is CCARAKTSGGYYNEQFF.